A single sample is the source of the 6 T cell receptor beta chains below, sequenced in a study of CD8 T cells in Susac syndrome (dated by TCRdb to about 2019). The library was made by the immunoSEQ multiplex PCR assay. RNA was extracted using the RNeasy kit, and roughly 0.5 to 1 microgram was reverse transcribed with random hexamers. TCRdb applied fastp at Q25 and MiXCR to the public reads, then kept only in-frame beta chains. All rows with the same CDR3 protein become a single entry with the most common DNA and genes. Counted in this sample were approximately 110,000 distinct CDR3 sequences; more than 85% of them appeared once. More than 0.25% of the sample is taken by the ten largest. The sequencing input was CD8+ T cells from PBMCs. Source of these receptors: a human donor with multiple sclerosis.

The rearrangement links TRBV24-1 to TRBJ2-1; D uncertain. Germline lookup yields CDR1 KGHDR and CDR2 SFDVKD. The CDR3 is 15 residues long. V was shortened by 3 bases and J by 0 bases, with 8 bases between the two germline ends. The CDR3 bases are TGTGCCACCAGTGATCCCAAGAGCTCCTACAATGAGCAGTTCTTC. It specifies CATSDPKSSYNEQFF.

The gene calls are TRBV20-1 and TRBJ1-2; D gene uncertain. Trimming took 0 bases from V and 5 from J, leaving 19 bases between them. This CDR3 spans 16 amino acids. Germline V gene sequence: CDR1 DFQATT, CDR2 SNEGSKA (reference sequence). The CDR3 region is CSARDKALAASYGYTF. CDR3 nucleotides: TGCAGTGCTAGAGATAAAGCCCTTGCAGCCTCATATGGCTACACCTTC.

CDR3 DNA sequence: TGTGCCAGCAGCTCCGCGGGCCTTGGGAGAGGGGGGGAGCAGTACTTC. Its protein product is CASSSAGLGRGGEQYF. The V and J genes are TRBV5-4 and TRBJ2-7, with D possibly being TRBD1 or TRBD2 (6 bases each). The CDR3 loop spans 16 amino acids. The germline V gene has CDR1 SGHNT and CDR2 YYREEE (reference sequence). Trimming cost V 3 bases and J 7 bases, with 23 bases left between them.

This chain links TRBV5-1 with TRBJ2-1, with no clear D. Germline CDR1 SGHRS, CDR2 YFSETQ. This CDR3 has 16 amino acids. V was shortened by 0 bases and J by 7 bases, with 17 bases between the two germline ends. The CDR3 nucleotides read TGCGCCAGCAGCTTGGGTTTCAGGACCCAAGGGAATGAGCAGTTCTTC. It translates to CASSLGFRTQGNEQFF.

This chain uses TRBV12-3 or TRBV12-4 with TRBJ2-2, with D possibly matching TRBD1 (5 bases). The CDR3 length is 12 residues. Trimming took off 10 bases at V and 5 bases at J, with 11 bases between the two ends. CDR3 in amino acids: CAIDQGTGELFF. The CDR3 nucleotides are TGTGCCATAGACCAGGGAACCGGGGAGCTGTTTTTT.

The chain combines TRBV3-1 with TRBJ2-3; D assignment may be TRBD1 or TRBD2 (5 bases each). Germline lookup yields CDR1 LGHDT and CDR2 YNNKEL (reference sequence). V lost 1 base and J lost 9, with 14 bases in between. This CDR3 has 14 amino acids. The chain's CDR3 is CASSQALVGPTQYF. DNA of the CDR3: TGTGCCAGCAGCCAAGCACTAGTGGGGCCCACGCAGTATTTT.